The present entry profiles one TCR beta chain with its context. Its antigen is not identified. The data were obtained in a study of Ad26.COV2.S vaccination and SARS-CoV-2 variants. Overall study findings and caveats: Non-spike TCR breadth was similar in vaccine and placebo recipients. It was vaccine recipients, not placebo recipients, who had the higher spike-specific TCR breadth. It is possible that the TCR breadth and depth analyses underestimated the total T cell responses.

The CDR3 totals 15 residues. Per germline, CDR1 KGHSH and CDR2 LQKENI. With 6 bases clipped from V and 0 bases from J, the junction kept 7 bases outside the gene matches. Sequencing used immunoSEQ multiplex PCR; TCRdb keeps in-frame clones, though not all of them. The table includes about 350,000 clones, 92% detected once. Sequences were derived from peripheral blood, sampled after recovery from COVID-19. The chain recombines TRBV18 with TRBJ1-1; 7 bases are shared with TRBD1. The clonotype originates from a human donor who had recovered from COVID-19. CDR3 residues: CASSPTGQMNTEAFF. In nucleotides, the CDR3 is TGTGCCAGCTCCCCCACGGGACAGATGAACACTGAAGCTTTCTTT.